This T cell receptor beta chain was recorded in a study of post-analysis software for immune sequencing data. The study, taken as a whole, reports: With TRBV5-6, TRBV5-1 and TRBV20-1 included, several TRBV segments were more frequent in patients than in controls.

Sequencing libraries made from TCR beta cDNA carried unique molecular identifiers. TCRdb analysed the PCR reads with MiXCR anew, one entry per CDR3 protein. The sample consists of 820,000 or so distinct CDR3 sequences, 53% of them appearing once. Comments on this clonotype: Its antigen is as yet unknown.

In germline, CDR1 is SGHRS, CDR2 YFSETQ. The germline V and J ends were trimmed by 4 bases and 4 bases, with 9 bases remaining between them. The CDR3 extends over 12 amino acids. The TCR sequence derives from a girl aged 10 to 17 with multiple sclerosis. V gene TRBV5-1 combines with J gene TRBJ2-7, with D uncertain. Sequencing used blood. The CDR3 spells CASSVGKYEQYF. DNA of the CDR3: TGCGCCAGCAGCGTTGGAAAGTACGAGCAGTACTTC.